This entry concerns a single T cell receptor (beta chain). Its antigen remains unidentified. The data derive from a study of a mutant IDH1 vaccine in newly diagnosed glioma. Study as a whole: It was radiotherapy, temozolomide, or both that patients received previously, with most receiving both.

Study outcomes and limitations: Top peripheral T cell clonotype shifts appeared unrelated to pseudoprogression.

This CDR3 has 13 residues. From germline, CDR1 is SGHTA and CDR2 FQGNSA. Trimming took 5 bases from V and 5 from J, leaving 10 bases between them. Time point meaning: week 5, during vaccination. The study gave 300 ug of mutant IDH1 20-mer peptide per vaccine dose, with topical imiquimod. Generated by immunoSEQ multiplex PCR, the TCRdb table keeps only in-frame clones and is missing some. Of tens of thousands of clones in the sample, approximately 78% are singletons; the top ten hold around 5.3%. J is TRBJ1-3 and V is TRBV7-2; D uncertain. This sample comprised PBMCs, obtained from a glioma patient whose treatment included an IDH1 peptide vaccine. The clonotype originates from a man aged 45-60 years with glioma. This chain's CDR3 is CASSQDPRNTIYF. The CDR3 DNA reads as TGTGCCAGCAGCCAGGACCCACGAAACACCATATATTTT.